This T cell receptor beta chain appears in the sequencing data of a study of long-term antiretroviral therapy in people with HIV. Researchers report immunoSEQ v3.0 was run at survey level. It was about 35,000-50,000 T-cell genomes per sample that sequencing targeted. The data were produced by immunoSEQ multiplex PCR, yet TCRdb's version contains in-frame clones alone and is incomplete. The repertoire has 15,000 to 20,000 clones, approximately 78% of them found once; the top ten carry approximately 9%. V lost 3 bases and J 1 base, leaving 7 bases between the germline ends. This CDR3 has 13 residues. The germline gives CDR1 SGHKS, CDR2 YYEKEE (reference sequence). The cryopreserved samples used held roughly 1-10 million PBMC prior to extraction of DNA. As to this clone: The antigen remains undetermined.

Whole-study results and caveats: ART was followed by higher diversity that remained below transplant donor controls. Spans of CDR3 length were tighter for HIV repertoires than for controls.

This TCR derives from a young man with HIV. The material sequenced was unsorted PBMCs, taken 0.3 years after starting antiretroviral therapy. The V call is TRBV5-5, the J call TRBJ1-1; D call uncertain. DNA of the CDR3: TGTGCCAGCAGCTCCTCCGGGAACACTGAAGCTTTCTTT. It translates to CASSSSGNTEAFF. Combining the CDR3 with reference TRBV5-5 and TRBJ1-1 gives the whole variable domain DAGVTQSPTHLIKTRGQQVTLRCSPISGHKSVSWYQQVLGQGPQFIFQYYEKEERGRGNFPDRFSARQFPNYSSELNVNALLLGDSALYLCASSSSGNTEAFFGQGTRLTVV.